This T cell receptor beta chain stems from a study of CXCR3-negative and CXCR3-positive naive CD8 T cells. About the study: The TRB read total, roughly 140 million, broke down to about 1.5 +/- 0.3 million reads per library.

With UMI labels, 5' RACE was used to prepare the TRB cDNA libraries. TCRdb reprocessed the 5' RACE reads and reports one entry per CDR3 protein, with no DNA. Here the sample table reports some 130,000 distinct CDR3 sequences. This CDR3 has 18 residues. Germline values: CDR1 ENHRY, CDR2 SYGVKD. The V gene is TRBV10-3, the J gene TRBJ2-3; no DNA is available, so the TRBD2 call from TCRdb remains unchecked. Input material: naive CXCR3- CD8+ T cells from blood. As for subset: CD45RO-CCR7+CD27+CD95- naive CD8+ T cells lacking CXCR3 (TNR3-). The clonotype comes from a human donor in good health. Some clones in this sample may be carry-over from other donors' samples. CDR3 region: CAISESGGTSATTDTQYF.